This TCR beta chain is drawn from a study of neurological immune-mediated disorders. Regarding the study as a whole: The highest TCR clonal expansion occurred in HTLV-1-associated myelopathy; multiple sclerosis fell below healthy controls.

This sample's time point: longitudinal time-point 1 (baseline). Unsorted libraries were generated from 2 million PBMCs held at -80 degrees C. The method for making cDNA was 5'RACE, and it used 10-nucleotide random UMIs. In every sequencing run, more than 170 million TCR-beta sequences were generated from 15-18 subjects. TCRdb passed the 5' RACE reads through MiXCR, listing each CDR3 protein once. This table holds tens of thousands of distinct CDR3 sequences, 9.5% to 13% found once. The germline V and J ends were trimmed by 3 bases and 0 bases, with 8 bases remaining between them. CDR3 size: 15 residues. Germline CDR1 reads SGHTA; CDR2 reads FQGNSA. This clonotype showed up many times. Its antigen remains unidentified.

Input material: PBMCs. The sequence was collected from a man aged 25 to 40 in good health. The rearrangement links TRBV7-2 to TRBJ2-2; D is ambiguous. DNA of the CDR3: TGTGCCAGCAGCTTCGAACCCGCGAACACCGGGGAGCTGTTTTTT. This encodes CASSFEPANTGELFF.